This T cell receptor (beta chain) was obtained from a study of blood T cell repertoires in COVID-19. Sequencing was performed with immunoSEQ multiplex PCR; in TCRdb, only in-frame clones are kept and a portion is missing. The sample lists 130,000 or so clones, 80% to 90% occurring once. The sample holds one count of this clone. CDR3 length equals 13 residues. The germline V gene has CDR1 ENHRY and CDR2 SYGVKD. The V end was cut by 8 bases, the J end by 4 bases, with 14 bases between. The V and J genes are TRBV10-3 and TRBJ2-5; possible D gene TRBD1, 5 bases. The specimen was peripheral blood. This receptor was identified in a human donor in a cohort sampled during active COVID-19. The CDR3 DNA sequence: TGTGCCATCCAGGGATCATCCGGAGAGACCCAGTACTTC. Its protein product is CAIQGSSGETQYF.